The table lists the clone carrying this TCR beta chain with many counts. Synthesis of cDNA was accomplished via 5'RACE employing 10-nucleotide random UMIs. TCRdb used MiXCR to reprocess the 5' RACE reads, holding one entry per CDR3 protein. This table holds approximately 82,000 distinct CDR3 sequences, less than 15% found once. This record comes from a study of neurological immune-mediated disorders. CDR1 and CDR2 (germline): SGHRS, YFSETQ. Trimming left V 4 bases short and J 1 base short, with 11 bases between. The CDR3 is made up of 14 amino acids. Sequenced material: PBMCs. This sequence was found in a woman aged 50 to 60 in good health. The V call is TRBV5-1, the J call TRBJ1-1; D is unresolved. The CDR3 region is CASSDPGGNTEAFF. The DNA for the CDR3 is TGCGCCAGCAGCGACCCTGGCGGGAACACTGAAGCTTTCTTT.